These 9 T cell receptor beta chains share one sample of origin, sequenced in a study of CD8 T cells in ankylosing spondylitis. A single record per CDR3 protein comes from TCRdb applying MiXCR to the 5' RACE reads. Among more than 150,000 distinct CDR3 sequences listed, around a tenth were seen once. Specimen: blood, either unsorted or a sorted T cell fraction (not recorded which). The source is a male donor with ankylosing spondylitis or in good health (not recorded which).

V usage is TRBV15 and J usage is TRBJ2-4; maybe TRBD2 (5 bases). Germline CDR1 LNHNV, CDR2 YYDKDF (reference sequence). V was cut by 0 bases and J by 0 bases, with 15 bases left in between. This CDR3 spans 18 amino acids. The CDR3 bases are TGTGCCACCAGCAGAGATTTCGAGGGCCCGAGAGCCAAAAACATTCAGTACTTC. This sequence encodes CATSRDFEGPRAKNIQYF.

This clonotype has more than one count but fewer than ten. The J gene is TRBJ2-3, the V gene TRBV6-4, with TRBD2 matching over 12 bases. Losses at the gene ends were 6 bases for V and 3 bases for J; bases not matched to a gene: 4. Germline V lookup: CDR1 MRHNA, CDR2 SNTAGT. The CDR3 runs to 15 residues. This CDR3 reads CASRLTSGRTDTQYF. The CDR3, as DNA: TGTGCCAGCAGACTTACTAGCGGGAGGACAGATACGCAGTATTTT.

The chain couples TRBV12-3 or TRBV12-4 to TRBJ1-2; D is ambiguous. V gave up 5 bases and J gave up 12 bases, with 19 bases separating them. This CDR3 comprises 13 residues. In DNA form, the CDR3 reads TGTGCCAGCAGTCTCCTGGTGGGTATGGCTAACACCTTC. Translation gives CASSLLVGMANTF.

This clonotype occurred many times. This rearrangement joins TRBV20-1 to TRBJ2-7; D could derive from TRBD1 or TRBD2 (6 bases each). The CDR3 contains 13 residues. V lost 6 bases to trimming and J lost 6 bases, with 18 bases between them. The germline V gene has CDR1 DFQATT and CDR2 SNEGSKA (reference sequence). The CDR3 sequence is CSAIRGDFPEQYF. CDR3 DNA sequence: TGCAGTGCCATTAGGGGGGATTTCCCCGAGCAGTACTTC.

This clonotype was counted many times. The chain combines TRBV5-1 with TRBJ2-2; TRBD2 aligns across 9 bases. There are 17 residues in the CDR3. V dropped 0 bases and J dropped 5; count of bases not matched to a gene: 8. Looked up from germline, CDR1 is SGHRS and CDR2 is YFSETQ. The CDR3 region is CASSLVPAGGGTGELFF. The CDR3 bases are TGCGCCAGCAGCTTGGTTCCAGCGGGAGGAGGAACCGGGGAGCTGTTTTTT.

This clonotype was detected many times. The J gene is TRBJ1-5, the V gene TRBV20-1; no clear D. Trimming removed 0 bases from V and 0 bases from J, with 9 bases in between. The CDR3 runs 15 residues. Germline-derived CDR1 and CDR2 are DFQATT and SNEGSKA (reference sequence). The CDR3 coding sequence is TGCAGTGCTAGAGAGACTATCAATAGCAATCAGCCCCAGCATTTT. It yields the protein CSARETINSNQPQHF.

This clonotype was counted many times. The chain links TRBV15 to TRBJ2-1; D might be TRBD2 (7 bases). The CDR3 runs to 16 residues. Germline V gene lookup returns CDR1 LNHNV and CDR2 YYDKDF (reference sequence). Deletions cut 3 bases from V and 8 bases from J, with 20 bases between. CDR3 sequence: CATSRRGGLSVDEQFF. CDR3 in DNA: TGTGCCACCAGCAGGAGGGGGGGCCTCTCTGTCGATGAGCAGTTCTTC. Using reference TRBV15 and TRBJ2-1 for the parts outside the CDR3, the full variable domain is DAMVIQNPRYQVTQFGKPVTLSCSQTLNHNVMYWYQQKSSQAPKLLFHYYDKDFNNEADTPDNFQSRRPNTSFCFLDIRSPGLGDTAMYLCATSRRGGLSVDEQFFGPGTRLTVL.

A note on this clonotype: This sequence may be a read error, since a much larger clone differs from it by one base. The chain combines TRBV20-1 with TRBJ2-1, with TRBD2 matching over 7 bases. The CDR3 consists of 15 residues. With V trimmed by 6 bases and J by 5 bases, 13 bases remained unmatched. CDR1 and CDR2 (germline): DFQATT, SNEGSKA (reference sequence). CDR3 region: CSAETLAEAHNEQFF. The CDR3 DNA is TGCAGTGCGGAGACGCTAGCGGAAGCCCACAATGAGCAGTTCTTC.

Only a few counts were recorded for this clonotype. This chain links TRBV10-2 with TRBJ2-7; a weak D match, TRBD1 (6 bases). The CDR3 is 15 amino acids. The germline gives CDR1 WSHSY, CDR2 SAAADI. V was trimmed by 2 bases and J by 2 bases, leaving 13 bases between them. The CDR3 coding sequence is TGCGCCAGCAGTGAGAACCAGGGGTGGGCCTACGAGCAGTACTTC. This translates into CASSENQGWAYEQYF.